The 25 T cell receptor beta chains below were found in one sample sequenced in a study of cytomegalovirus exposure and HLA in healthy donors. PCR primers comprised 60 Vbeta and 13 Jbeta primers. The method was immunoSEQ multiplex PCR; TCRdb's version includes in-frame clones alone and lacks a portion of them. This table has around 170,000 clones, about three quarters appearing once. Sample: PBMCs. The origin of the receptors is a woman aged 45-59 years in good health and CMV-seropositive.

The chain couples TRBV5-1 to TRBJ1-2, with D uncertain. V gave up 3 bases and J gave up 7 bases, with 16 bases separating them. CDR1 is SGHRS, CDR2 YFSETQ, per germline. The CDR3 has 14 residues. This chain's CDR3 is CASSSIDPEGGYTF. As DNA, the CDR3 is TGCGCCAGCAGCTCCATCGACCCCGAGGGTGGCTACACCTTC.

By frequency in the sample, this clone is medium-sized. In the same sample, other DNA sequences code for this CDR3. This rearrangement joins TRBV27 to TRBJ1-4, with 8 bases lining up with TRBD1. J was trimmed by 8 bases and V by 6 bases; bases with no gene match: 14. Germline V gives CDR1 MNHEY, CDR2 SMNVEV (reference sequence). The CDR3 totals 16 residues. The CDR3, as DNA: TGTGCCAGCAGCCCAGGGACAGGCATCTTCGGAGAAAAACTGTTTTTT. Translating it yields CASSPGTGIFGEKLFF.

This chain uses TRBV27 with TRBJ2-2, with a weak D call TRBD2 (6 bases). CDR3 size: 17 residues. V gave up 9 bases and J gave up 1 base, with 21 bases separating them. Germline CDR1 is MNHEY and CDR2 is SMNVEV (reference sequence). In DNA form, the CDR3 reads TGTGCCAGTCGTCCTGCGTGGGGGAGGAAGAACACCGGGGAGCTGTTTTTT. This encodes CASRPAWGRKNTGELFF.

The V call is TRBV5-1, the J call TRBJ2-1, with a possible D match to TRBD2 (5 bases). The CDR3 consists of 15 residues. V lost 0 bases and J lost 6, with 13 bases in between. CDR1 is SGHRS, CDR2 YFSETQ, per germline. The CDR3 coding sequence is TGCGCCAGCAGCTTGGCCTTTGGAGCGGTCAATGAGCAGTTCTTC. Protein: CASSLAFGAVNEQFF.

The chain is built from TRBV12-5 and TRBJ2-2; no firm D call. Trimming cost V 2 bases and J 5 bases, with 9 bases left between them. The CDR3 covers 14 residues. Germline values: CDR1 LGHNT, CDR2 FRNRAP. The CDR3 region has the DNA TGTGCTAGTGGTTTGCTCACATCGACCGGGGAGCTGTTTTTT. Protein: CASGLLTSTGELFF.

The chain is built from TRBV7-9 and TRBJ2-5, with TRBD2 as a possible D gene (5 bases). The DNA end lines up better with TRBJ2-7; the J call may be wrong. CDR1 is SEHNR, CDR2 FQNEAQ, per germline (reference sequence). The CDR3 totals 15 residues. The CDR3 DNA follows: TGTGCCAGCAGCCCCGCGGGCAGGCGCTCCTACGAGCAGTACTTC. This sequence encodes CASSPAGRRSYEQYF.

This clone occurred a few times. The chain has TRBV7-2 and TRBJ2-3; D gene ambiguous. There are 13 residues in the CDR3. V was trimmed by 5 bases and J by 1 base, leaving 7 bases between them. From germline, CDR1 is SGHTA and CDR2 FQGNSA. The CDR3 sequence is CASSPQGTDTQYF. CDR3 bases: TGTGCCAGCAGCCCGCAGGGCACAGATACGCAGTATTTT.

V gene TRBV7-3 combines with J gene TRBJ1-6; the D is unclear. The CDR3 spans 12 residues. Germline-derived CDR1 and CDR2 are SGHTA and FQGTGA. Trimming took 5 bases from V and 6 from J, leaving 5 bases between them. The CDR3 region is CASSHPNSPLHF. For the CDR3, the DNA is TGTGCCAGCAGCCATCCTAATTCACCCCTCCACTTT.

The chain couples TRBV28 to TRBJ1-1, with D hard to call. The CDR3 totals 16 residues. The V and J ends lost 5 bases and 3 bases respectively, with 19 bases between them. CDR1 and CDR2 from the germline V gene are MDHEN and SYDVKM. CDR3 nucleotide sequence: TGTGCCAGCAGTCCCCCAACCGGGTTCGGGGACACTGAAGCTTTCTTT. Its translation is CASSPPTGFGDTEAFF.

The chain combines TRBV2 with TRBJ2-2; 8 bases line up with TRBD1. Germline-derived CDR1 and CDR2 are SNHLY and FYNNEI. The CDR3 is made up of 14 amino acids. The J segment lost 7 bases and the V segment lost 5 bases, leaving 6 bases of the junction unmatched. CDR3 in amino acids: CASSTDRGIGELFF. The CDR3 DNA reads TGTGCCAGCAGTACTGACAGGGGAATCGGGGAGCTGTTTTTT.

A note on this clone: Other DNA variants within this sample encode the same CDR3. This chain joins TRBV19 and TRBJ1-1; D gene ambiguous. V lost 4 bases and J lost 5, with 11 bases in between. The CDR3 is 13 amino acids. Germline lookup yields CDR1 LNHDA and CDR2 SQIVND (reference sequence). The CDR3 region is CASSTRRGTEAFF. CDR3 DNA sequence: TGTGCCAGTAGTACCCGAAGAGGGACTGAAGCTTTCTTT.

This clone has a single count. Other DNA sequences in the same sample also yield this CDR3. This chain uses TRBV5-1 with TRBJ2-7; 7 positions agree with TRBD1. The CDR3 is made up of 13 amino acids. After removal of 0 bases from V and 5 bases from J, the junction contained 2 bases not matched to a gene. CDR1 is SGHRS, CDR2 YFSETQ, per germline. The CDR3 loop reads CASSLGQGDEQYF. The CDR3 DNA reads TGCGCCAGCAGCTTGGGACAGGGCGACGAGCAGTACTTC.

The rearrangement uses TRBV6-6 and TRBJ1-3, with 8 bases aligning to TRBD1. CDR3 length: 16 residues. The germline V gene encodes CDR1 MNHNY and CDR2 SVGAGI (reference sequence). V dropped 4 bases and J dropped 4; count of bases not matched to a gene: 9. CDR3: CASSFPPGTGGNTIYF. The CDR3 DNA reads TGTGCCAGCAGTTTTCCCCCCGGGACAGGAGGAAACACCATATATTTT.

This sequence joins TRBV7-9 and TRBJ1-1; D gene uncertain. Trimming left V 5 bases short and J 5 bases short, with 18 bases between. Germline CDR1 reads SEHNR; CDR2 reads FQNEAQ (reference sequence). This CDR3 contains 15 residues. CDR3 sequence: CASSPRRGLRTEAFF. The DNA for the CDR3 is TGTGCCAGCAGCCCCCGGAGAGGCTTGAGGACTGAAGCTTTCTTT. The entire variable domain, with the rest obtained from reference TRBV7-9 and TRBJ1-1, is as follows: DTGVSQNPRHKITKRGQNVTFRCDPISEHNRLYWYRQTLGQGPEFLTYFQNEAQLEKSRLLSDRFSAERPKGSFSTLEIQRTEQGDSAMYLCASSPRRGLRTEAFFGQGTRLTVV.

The rearrangement uses TRBV5-1 and TRBJ2-5, with 8 bases that match TRBD1. The CDR3 contains 15 residues. The germline gives CDR1 SGHRS, CDR2 YFSETQ. The V and J ends lost 4 bases and 5 bases, in that order; junction bases with no gene match: 10. The CDR3 DNA reads as TGCGCCAGCAGCACTGGACAGGGCACAGGGGAGACCCAGTACTTC. This codes for CASSTGQGTGETQYF. The full variable domain, with the rest looked up from reference TRBV5-1 and TRBJ2-5, is KAGVTQTPRYLIKTRGQQVTLSCSPISGHRSVSWYQQTPGQGLQFLFEYFSETQRNKGNFPGRFSGRQFSNSRSEMNVSTLELGDSALYLCASSTGQGTGETQYFGPGTRLLVL.

The chain combines TRBV5-5 with TRBJ2-7, with 11 bases matching TRBD1. The CDR3 covers 15 residues. V shed 3 bases and J 3 bases; nucleotides not matched to a gene: 5. Looked up from germline, CDR1 is SGHKS and CDR2 is YYEKEE (reference sequence). CDR3 DNA sequence: TGTGCCAGCAGCTCCGCCGGGACAGGGGGCTACGAGCAGTACTTC. As protein: CASSSAGTGGYEQYF. The full variable domain, with the rest looked up from reference TRBV5-5 and TRBJ2-7, is DAGVTQSPTHLIKTRGQQVTLRCSPISGHKSVSWYQQVLGQGPQFIFQYYEKEERGRGNFPDRFSARQFPNYSSELNVNALLLGDSALYLCASSSAGTGGYEQYFGPGTRLTVT.

This clone appeared a few times. The V gene is TRBV7-8, the J gene TRBJ2-5; TRBD1 matches 8 bases. The CDR3 covers 17 residues. CDR1 is SGHVS and CDR2 is FQNEAQ in the germline V gene. The V gene end was trimmed by 2 bases and the J gene end by 5 bases; junction bases not matched to a gene: 13. CDR3 loop: CASSLRAGTGGLETQYF. DNA for the CDR3: TGTGCCAGCAGCTTAAGGGCTGGGACAGGTGGTTTGGAGACCCAGTACTTC.

This rearrangement joins TRBV9 to TRBJ1-1; D uncertain. The CDR3 contains 14 residues. Germline CDR1 reads SGDLS; CDR2 reads YYNGEE. V dropped 4 bases and J dropped 0 bases, with 10 bases sitting between them. The CDR3 protein is CASSPGYLNTEAFF. CDR3 DNA sequence: TGTGCCAGCAGCCCCGGGTACCTGAACACTGAAGCTTTCTTT.

The chain is built from TRBV6-5 and TRBJ2-3; D is perhaps TRBD1 (6 bases). CDR3 length equals 14 residues. Germline V CDR1 and CDR2: MNHEY, SVGAGI. V gave up 2 bases and J gave up 4 bases, with 10 bases separating them. The CDR3 sequence is CASSYRDTADTQYF. CDR3 coding DNA: TGTGCCAGCAGTTACCGGGACACTGCAGATACGCAGTATTTT.

The chain has TRBV7-2 and TRBJ2-7; TRBD2 agrees at 8 bases. This CDR3 contains 15 residues. Per the germline V gene, CDR1 is SGHTA and CDR2 is FQGNSA. The trim removed 5 bases at V and 3 bases at J, leaving 9 bases unmatched. CDR3 bases: TGTGCCAGCAGCCTGGCCAGCGGGAGTGGCTACGAGCAGTACTTC. Translating gives CASSLASGSGYEQYF.

V and J are TRBV7-3 and TRBJ2-1; 7 bases match TRBD2. Germline V gene data show CDR1 as SGHTA and CDR2 as FQGTGA. With 0 bases clipped from V and 1 base from J, the junction kept 18 bases outside the gene matches. The CDR3 is 21 residues long. The CDR3 bases are TGTGCCAGCAGCTTAACGGTCCCTTCTAGCGGTCTTATGGGGTCCTACAATGAGCAGTTCTTC. Translated: CASSLTVPSSGLMGSYNEQFF.

The chain recombines TRBV30 with TRBJ2-7; D is perhaps TRBD2 (6 bases). Trimming stripped 4 bases from V and 5 bases from J, with 15 bases between. The CDR3 covers 13 residues. Germline loops: CDR1 GTSNPN, CDR2 SVGIG (reference sequence). For the CDR3, the DNA is TGTGCCTGGAATGGACTACTCGGGAACGAGCAGTACTTC. Translation: CAWNGLLGNEQYF.

The chain links TRBV7-6 to TRBJ2-3; no reliable D call. The CDR3 consists of 14 residues. Germline lookup yields CDR1 SGHVS and CDR2 FNYEAQ. V lost 4 bases to trimming and J lost 0 bases, with 8 bases between them. The DNA for the CDR3 is TGTGCCAGCAGCTCGCTTCAGAGCACAGATACGCAGTATTTT. Translating it yields CASSSLQSTDTQYF.

The V gene is TRBV5-6, the J gene TRBJ1-3; D is ambiguous. V lost 0 bases and J lost 2, with 12 bases in between. This CDR3 is 16 amino acids long. Germline-derived CDR1 and CDR2 are SGHDT and YYEEEE. The CDR3 nucleotides read TGTGCCAGCAGCTTGGGGTGGTCAGCGACTGGAAACACCATATATTTT. Encoded protein: CASSLGWSATGNTIYF. The complete variable domain, with remaining parts taken from reference TRBV5-6 and TRBJ1-3, reads DAGVTQSPTHLIKTRGQQVTLRCSPKSGHDTVSWYQQALGQGPQFIFQYYEEEERQRGNFPDRFSGHQFPNYSSELNVNALLLGDSALYLCASSLGWSATGNTIYFGEGSWLTVV.

The genes are TRBV28 and TRBJ2-7, with 8 bases identical to TRBD1. V dropped 8 bases and J dropped 3; count of bases not matched to a gene: 15. The CDR3 has 16 residues. CDR1 is MDHEN and CDR2 is SYDVKM in the germline V gene. The CDR3 DNA reads TGTGCCAGCCGTGGTTTACCAAGGACAGGGATCTACGAGCAGTACTTC. Its translation is CASRGLPRTGIYEQYF.